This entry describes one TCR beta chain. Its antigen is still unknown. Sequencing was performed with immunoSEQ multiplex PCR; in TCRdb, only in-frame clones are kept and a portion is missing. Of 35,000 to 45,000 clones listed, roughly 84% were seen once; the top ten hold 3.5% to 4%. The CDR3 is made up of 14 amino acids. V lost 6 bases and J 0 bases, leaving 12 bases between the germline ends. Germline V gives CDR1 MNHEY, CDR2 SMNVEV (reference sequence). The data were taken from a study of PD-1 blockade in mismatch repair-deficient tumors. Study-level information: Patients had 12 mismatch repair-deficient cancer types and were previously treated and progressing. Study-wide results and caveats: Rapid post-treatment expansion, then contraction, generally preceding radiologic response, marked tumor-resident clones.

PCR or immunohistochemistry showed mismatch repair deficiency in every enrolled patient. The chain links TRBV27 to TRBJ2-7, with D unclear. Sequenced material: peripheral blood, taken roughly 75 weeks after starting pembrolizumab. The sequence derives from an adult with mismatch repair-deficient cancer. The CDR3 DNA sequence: TGTGCCAGCAGCCCGGCGGCTGGCTCCTACGAGCAGTACTTC. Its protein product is CASSPAAGSYEQYF.